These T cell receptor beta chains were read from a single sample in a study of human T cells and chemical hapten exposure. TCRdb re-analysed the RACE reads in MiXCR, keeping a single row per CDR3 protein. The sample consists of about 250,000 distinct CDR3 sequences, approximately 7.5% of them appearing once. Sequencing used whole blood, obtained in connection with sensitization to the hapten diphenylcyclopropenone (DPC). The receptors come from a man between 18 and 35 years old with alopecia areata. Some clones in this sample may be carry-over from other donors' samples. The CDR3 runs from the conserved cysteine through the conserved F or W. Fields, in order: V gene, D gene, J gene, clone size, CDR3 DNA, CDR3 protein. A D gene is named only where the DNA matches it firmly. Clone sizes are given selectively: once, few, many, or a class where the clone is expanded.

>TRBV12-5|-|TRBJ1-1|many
TGTGCTAGTGGTTTGGAGGGGGGTACTGAAGCTTTCTTT
CASGLEGGTEAFF
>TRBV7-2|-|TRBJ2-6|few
TGTGCCAGCAGCTCCAGGAAAAGCTCTGGGGCCAACGTCCTGACTTTC
CASSSRKSSGANVLTF
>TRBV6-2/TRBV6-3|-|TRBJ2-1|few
TGTGCCAGCAGTTACCGGGGCAACTCCTACAATGAGCAGTTCTTC
CASSYRGNSYNEQFF
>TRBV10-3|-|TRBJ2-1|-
TGTGCCATCAGTGAATTTGGGGATAAAGGGTCCAATGAGCAGTTCTTC
CAISEFGDKGSNEQFF
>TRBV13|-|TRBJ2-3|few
TGTGCCAGCAGCGGCCAGGTTGGTCGGGCGGGTGATACGCAGTATTTT
CASSGQVGRAGDTQYF
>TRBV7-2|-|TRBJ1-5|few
TGTGCCAGCAGCCTAGAGCCGACTAGCAATCAGCCCCAGCATTTT
CASSLEPTSNQPQHF
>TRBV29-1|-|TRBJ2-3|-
TGCAGCGTTGGAGGCAGGGCTAGCACAGATACGCAGTATTTT
CSVGGRASTDTQYF
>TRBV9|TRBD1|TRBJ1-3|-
TGTGCCAGCAGCGAAAGTCTTTACCACAGGGGAAGGACCATATATTTT
CASSESLYHRGRTIYF
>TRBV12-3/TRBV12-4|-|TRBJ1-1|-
TGTGCCAGCAGACGGGACCGCGTGAACACTGAAGCTTTCTTT
CASRRDRVNTEAFF
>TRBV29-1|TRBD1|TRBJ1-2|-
TGCAGCGTTGACATCTGGGCCGGGACAGGCTATGGCTACACCTTC
CSVDIWAGTGYGYTF
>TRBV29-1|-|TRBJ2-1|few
TGCAGCGTTCTCCGGGACCGAGATTTCTACAATGAGCAGTTCTTC
CSVLRDRDFYNEQFF
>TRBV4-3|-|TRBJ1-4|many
TGCGCCAGCAGCCAAGACAGGCAGGTGAATGAAAAACTGTTTTTT
CASSQDRQVNEKLFF
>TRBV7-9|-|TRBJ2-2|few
TGTGCCAGCAGCGGAGCTGGCGGGGAGCTGTTTTTT
CASSGAGGELFF
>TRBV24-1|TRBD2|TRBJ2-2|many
TGTGCCACCGGCTATTTGGGGCTAGCGGGGAGCACCGGGGAGCTGTTTTTT
CATGYLGLAGSTGELFF
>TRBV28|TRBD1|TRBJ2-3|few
TGTGCCAGCAGTTCCGACTCAGGGACAGCGTTACAGTTGGATACGCAGTATTTT
CASSSDSGTALQLDTQYF
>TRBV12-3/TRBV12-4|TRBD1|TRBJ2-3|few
TGTGCCAGTGAGGGGGCCGCAGATACGCAGTATTTT
CASEGAADTQYF
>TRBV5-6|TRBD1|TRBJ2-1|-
TGTGCCAGCAGCCCGGGACAGGGTCATTCCAATGAGCAGTTCTTC
CASSPGQGHSNEQFF
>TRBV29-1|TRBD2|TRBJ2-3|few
TGCAGCGTTGAAGCGAGGAGCCTAGCGGGGGTTGAAGATACGCAGTATTTT
CSVEARSLAGVEDTQYF
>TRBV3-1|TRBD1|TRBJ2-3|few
TGTGCCAGCAGCCAAGGGGACAGGAGCACAGATACGCAGTATTTT
CASSQGDRSTDTQYF
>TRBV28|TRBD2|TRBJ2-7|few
TGTGCCAGTGGACTAGCGATTTTCTACGAGCAGTACTTC
CASGLAIFYEQYF
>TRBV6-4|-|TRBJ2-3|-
TGTGCCAGCAGTGACAAGGCAGCTAGTGGTGCAGATACGCAGTATTTT
CASSDKAASGADTQYF
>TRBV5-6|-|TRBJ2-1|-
TGTGCCAGCAGCTTGTGGATCGGGAACAATGAGCAGTTCTTC
CASSLWIGNNEQFF
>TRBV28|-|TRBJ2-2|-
TGTGCCAGCACCTACGCCGGGATCTTCACCGGGGAGCTGTTTTTT
CASTYAGIFTGELFF
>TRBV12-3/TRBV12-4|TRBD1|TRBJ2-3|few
TGTGCCAGCAGGCTACAGGGGGGAAATACGCAGTATTTT
CASRLQGGNTQYF
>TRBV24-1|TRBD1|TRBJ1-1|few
TGTGCCACGGCAGGGGGTGATAACACTGAAGCTTTCTTT
CATAGGDNTEAFF
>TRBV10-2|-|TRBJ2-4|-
TGCGCCAGCAGTGAGGGAGCGAGCGGGTACTTC
CASSEGASGYF
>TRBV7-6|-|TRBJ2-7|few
TGTGCCAGCAGCTTAAAAACAGCCGACGAGCAGTACTTC
CASSLKTADEQYF
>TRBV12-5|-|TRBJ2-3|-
TGTGCTAGTGGTTTGAAGGGCTTATCCACAGATACGCAGTATTTT
CASGLKGLSTDTQYF
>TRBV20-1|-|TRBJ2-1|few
TGCAGTGCTAGGTCCAGCGTGCAATACAATGAGCAGTTCTTC
CSARSSVQYNEQFF
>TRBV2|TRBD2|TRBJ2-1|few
TGTGCCAGCAGTTTTACGAGACTAGCATATGAGCAGTTCTTC
CASSFTRLAYEQFF
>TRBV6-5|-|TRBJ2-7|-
TGTGCCAGCAGTTACTCGGGGAGCGGCTACGAGCAGTACTTC
CASSYSGSGYEQYF
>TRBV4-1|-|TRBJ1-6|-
TGCGCCAGCAGCCAAGATTTAGGGACTCCCGGGCTCCACTTT
CASSQDLGTPGLHF
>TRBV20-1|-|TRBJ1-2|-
TGCAGTGCTAGAGCTCCAGGGGATAGGGAAGATGGCTACACCTTC
CSARAPGDREDGYTF
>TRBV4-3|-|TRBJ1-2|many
TGCGCCAGCAGCCAAGTTGGCGGAGCAGGTCCTAACTATGGCTACACCTTC
CASSQVGGAGPNYGYTF
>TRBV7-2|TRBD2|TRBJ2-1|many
TGTGCCAGCAGCTTAGCCGCGACTAGCGGGAACAATGAGCAGTTCTTC
CASSLAATSGNNEQFF
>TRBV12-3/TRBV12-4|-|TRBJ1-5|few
TGTGCCAGCAGTTTGGGGCACAGGGATCAGCCCCAGCATTTT
CASSLGHRDQPQHF
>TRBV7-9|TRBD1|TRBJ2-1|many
TGTGCCAGCAGCTTAGGGTTAGGGACAGGGGGCTACAATGAGCAGTTCTTC
CASSLGLGTGGYNEQFF
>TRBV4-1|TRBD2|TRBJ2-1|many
TGCGCCAGCAGCCCTCGGACTAGCGGTTCCGGTGGTGAGCAGTTCTTC
CASSPRTSGSGGEQFF
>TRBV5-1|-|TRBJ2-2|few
TGCGCCAGCAGCAGGGATAGGACACTCGGTGCCGGGGAGCTGTTTTTT
CASSRDRTLGAGELFF
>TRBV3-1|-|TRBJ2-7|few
TGTGCCAGCAGTCCCGGTTCAGGGATTCCCTACGAGCAGTACTTC
CASSPGSGIPYEQYF
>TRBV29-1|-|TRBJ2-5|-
TGCAGCGTTGAAGGACTAGTGGGGCAAGAGACCCAGTACTTC
CSVEGLVGQETQYF
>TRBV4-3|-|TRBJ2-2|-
TGCGCCAGCAGCCAAGTAGGGGCCGGGGAGCTGTTTTTT
CASSQVGAGELFF
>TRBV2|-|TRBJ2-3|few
TGTGCCAGCAGTCCTCGGACCAACACAGATACGCAGTATTTT
CASSPRTNTDTQYF
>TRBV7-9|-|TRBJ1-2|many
TGTGCCAGCAGCCCCCCCTCGTATGGCTACACCTTC
CASSPPSYGYTF
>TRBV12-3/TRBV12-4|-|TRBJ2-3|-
TGTGCCACCGCGCGGGCGGGGTCGGCGGTGGGAGATACGCAGTATTTT
CATARAGSAVGDTQYF
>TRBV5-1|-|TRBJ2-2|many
TGCGCCAGCAGCTTGATTGTTCAAGCCCGGGAGCTGTTTTTT
CASSLIVQARELFF